This T cell receptor beta chain was profiled in a study of OX40 agonist ivuxolimab in advanced cancers. Study results and caveats: CD4+ and CD8+ blood T cells expanded clonally by week 6 at 0.1 to 3.0 mg/kg.

Researchers took blood at baseline, on cycle 4 day 1, and on cycle 7 day 1. Germline V gives CDR1 SGHVS, CDR2 FNYEAQ. The CDR3 sequence is 15 residues long. The trim removed 1 base at V and 1 base at J, leaving 3 bases unmatched. To note about this clone: Its antigen is not known.

Profiling relied on immunoSEQ multiplex PCR, and the TCRdb table lists in-frame clones only, not all of them. Counted here are 20,000 to 25,000 clones, 90% to 95% occurring once; the ten biggest clones make up more than 50%. The chain has TRBV7-6 and TRBJ2-7; 8 bases map to TRBD1. The material sequenced was CD4+ or CD8+ T cells sorted from blood, taken in a trial of the OX40 agonist ivuxolimab. The TCR comes from an adult with an advanced solid tumor such as melanoma, head and neck, liver or kidney cancer. The CDR3 DNA follows: TGTGCCAGCAGCTTAGAACAGGGGGGTTCCTACGAGCAGTACTTC. Translated, it gives CASSLEQGGSYEQYF.